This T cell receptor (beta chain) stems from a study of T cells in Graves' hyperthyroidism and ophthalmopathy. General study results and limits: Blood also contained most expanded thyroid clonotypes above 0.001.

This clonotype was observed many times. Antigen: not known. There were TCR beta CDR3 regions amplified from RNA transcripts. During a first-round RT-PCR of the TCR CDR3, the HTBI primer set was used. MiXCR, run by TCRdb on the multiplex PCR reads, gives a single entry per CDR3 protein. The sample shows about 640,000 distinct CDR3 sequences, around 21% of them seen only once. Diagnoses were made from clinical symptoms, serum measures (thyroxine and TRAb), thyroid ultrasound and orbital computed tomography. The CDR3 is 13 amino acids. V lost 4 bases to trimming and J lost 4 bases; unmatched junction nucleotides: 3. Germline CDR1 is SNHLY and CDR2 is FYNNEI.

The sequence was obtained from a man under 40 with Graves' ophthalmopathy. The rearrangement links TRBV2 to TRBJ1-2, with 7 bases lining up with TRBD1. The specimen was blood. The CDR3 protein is CASSGGQSYGYTF. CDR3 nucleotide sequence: TGTGCCAGCAGTGGGGGACAGTCCTATGGCTACACCTTC.